One and the same sample provided the 20 T cell receptor beta chains below, sequenced in a study of a mutant IDH1 vaccine in newly diagnosed glioma. Sequencing was performed with immunoSEQ multiplex PCR; in TCRdb, only in-frame clones are kept and a portion is missing. The table shows about 100,000 clones, with 80% occurring only once. The sample's time point: baseline, week 1 (first vaccination visit). Specified treatment: pre-vaccination baseline after standard-of-care therapy. Material: PBMCs, obtained from a glioma patient treated with radiotherapy, temozolomide or both. These receptors originate from a man aged 35-49 years with glioma.

J is TRBJ1-4 and V is TRBV7-9, with D unresolved. The V gene lost 3 bases and the J gene lost 5 bases, with 13 bases spanning the gap. Germline lookup yields CDR1 SEHNR and CDR2 FQNEAQ (reference sequence). This CDR3 contains 15 residues. In DNA, the CDR3 is TGTGCCAGCAGCTTGGGTGTATTACCCAATGAAAAACTGTTTTTT. Protein: CASSLGVLPNEKLFF.

The sample holds a few counts of this clone. The chain carries TRBV11-2 and TRBJ2-7, with a tentative D call TRBD2 (5 bases). This CDR3 comprises 14 residues. Germline values: CDR1 SGHAT, CDR2 FQNNGV. V lost 1 base, J lost 3 bases, and 10 bases lay in between. CDR3 in amino acids: CASSLASTNYEQYF. The CDR3 DNA reads TGTGCCAGCAGCTTAGCTTCGACTAACTACGAGCAGTACTTC.

The V call is TRBV7-8, the J call TRBJ2-7, with 8 bases aligning to TRBD1. Germline loops: CDR1 SGHVS, CDR2 FQNEAQ. This CDR3 is built from 16 residues. V dropped 1 base and J dropped 0; count of bases not matched to a gene: 5. CDR3 sequence reads: CASSLGTGRDSYEQYF. The CDR3 bases are TGTGCCAGCAGCTTAGGGACAGGGAGAGACTCCTACGAGCAGTACTTC.

The chain has TRBV5-1 and TRBJ2-7; 11 bases align to TRBD2. After removal of 1 base from V and 7 bases from J, the junction contained 4 bases not matched to a gene. Germline assignment: CDR1 SGHRS and CDR2 YFSETQ. The CDR3 spans 14 residues. CDR3 DNA: TGCGCCAGCAGCTTGACTAGCGGGAGTGGTGAGCAGTACTTC. Translating it yields CASSLTSGSGEQYF.

V is TRBV5-1 and J is TRBJ2-1; 8 bases line up with TRBD2. CDR1 and CDR2 (germline): SGHRS, YFSETQ. Trimming took 4 bases from V and 7 from J; bases not matched to a gene: 4. CDR3 length: 13 amino acids. The CDR3 bases are TGCGCCAGCAGCCCCGGGGGGGGGAATGAGCAGTTCTTC. As protein: CASSPGGGNEQFF.

To note about this clone: Being one base from a much bigger clone, this may be a read error. J is TRBJ2-1 and V is TRBV5-5; 9 nucleotides line up with TRBD2. The CDR3 contains 15 residues. CDR1 SGHKS and CDR2 YYEKEE come from the germline V gene (reference sequence). This CDR3 reads CASNLGLAPSDEQFF. Written as DNA, the CDR3 is TGTGCCAGCAACTTGGGACTAGCCCCCTCGGATGAGCAGTTCTTC.

The chain combines TRBV15 with TRBJ1-1; weak D call: TRBD1 (5 bases). CDR1 and CDR2 from the germline V gene are LNHNV and YYDKDF (reference sequence). V gave up 3 bases and J gave up 5 bases, with 10 bases separating them. The CDR3 consists of 13 residues. This CDR3 is CATSRGEWTEAFF. The CDR3 DNA reads TGTGCCACCAGCAGGGGGGAATGGACTGAAGCTTTCTTT.

The V and J genes are TRBV11-2 and TRBJ2-7; no firm D call. Germline CDR1 is SGHAT and CDR2 is FQNNGV. CDR3 length equals 12 residues. V was trimmed by 11 bases and J by 3 bases, leaving 14 bases between them. The CDR3 region is CAPKTILYEQYF. CDR3 coding DNA: TGTGCCCCCAAGACAATACTCTACGAGCAGTACTTC.

V is TRBV7-9 and J is TRBJ2-5; D gene uncertain. Germline V gives CDR1 SEHNR, CDR2 FQNEAQ (reference sequence). Trimming took off 1 base at V and 7 bases at J, with 16 bases between the two ends. This CDR3 is 15 amino acids long. The CDR3 region has the DNA TGTGCCAGCAGCTTAGAAGCTAGTCGGACGGGGACCCAGTACTTC. Amino acid sequence: CASSLEASRTGTQYF.

J is TRBJ2-3 and V is TRBV5-1; either TRBD1 or TRBD2 may supply D (5 bases each). The V gene's germline CDR1 is SGHRS and CDR2 YFSETQ. The CDR3 length is 15 residues. V was trimmed by 1 base and J by 2 bases, leaving 11 bases between them. Here the CDR3 reads CASSLTGTITDTQYF. DNA for the CDR3: TGCGCCAGCAGCTTGACCGGGACGATCACAGATACGCAGTATTTT.

The rearrangement uses TRBV15 and TRBJ2-7, with D maybe TRBD1 (6 bases). V was trimmed by 8 bases and J by 0 bases, leaving 14 bases between them. This CDR3 comprises 14 residues. CDR1 and CDR2 (germline): LNHNV, YYDKDF (reference sequence). The CDR3, as DNA: TGTGCCACCTCCAGGACAGCTACCTCCTACGAGCAGTACTTC. Its protein product is CATSRTATSYEQYF.

This rearrangement joins TRBV27 to TRBJ2-2; weak D call: TRBD2 (5 bases). V shed 8 bases and J shed 1 base, with 11 bases lying between them. The CDR3 runs 14 residues. The germline gives CDR1 MNHEY, CDR2 SMNVEV (reference sequence). CDR3 bases: TGTGCCAGCGGGCCGAGGGAGAACACCGGGGAGCTGTTTTTT. It is translated as CASGPRENTGELFF.

The CDR3 is CASSYALFTEAFF. In nucleotides, the CDR3 is TGTGCCAGCAGTTACGCCCTATTCACTGAAGCTTTCTTT. J is TRBJ1-1 and V is TRBV6-6; D gene unclear. This CDR3 contains 13 residues. V was shortened by 2 bases and J by 4 bases, with 8 bases between the two germline ends. Germline CDR1 and CDR2: MNHNY and SVGAGI (reference sequence).

The rearrangement uses TRBV7-6 and TRBJ2-7, with TRBD2 as a possible D gene (5 bases). CDR3 length equals 15 residues. Germline V CDR1 and CDR2: SGHVS, FNYEAQ. Trimming took off 1 base at V and 0 bases at J, with 10 bases between the two ends. CDR3 sequence (DNA): TGTGCCAGCAGCTTAGAACAGAGCGGCTCCTACGAGCAGTACTTC. Translated, it gives CASSLEQSGSYEQYF.

This chain connects TRBV6-1 to TRBJ2-5, with TRBD2 as a possible D gene (6 bases). The V and J ends lost 3 bases and 4 bases respectively, with 9 bases between them. CDR1 is MNHNS, CDR2 SASEGT, per germline. The length of the CDR3 is 13 residues. The DNA of the CDR3 is TGTGCCAGCAGTGAGGGGGGAGGAGAGACCCAGTACTTC. It encodes CASSEGGGETQYF.

The chain employs TRBV30 and TRBJ2-3, with a possible D match to TRBD2 (6 bases). The germline V gene encodes CDR1 GTSNPN and CDR2 SVGIG (reference sequence). The CDR3 runs to 12 residues. V was cut by 0 bases and J by 9 bases, with 10 bases left in between. The CDR3 nucleotides are TGTGCCTGGAGTGTACAGCGGGCGACGCAGTATTTT. Translating it yields CAWSVQRATQYF. Drawing the rest from reference TRBV30 and TRBJ2-3, the complete variable domain is SQTIHQWPATLVQPVGSPLSLECTVEGTSNPNLYWYRQAAGRGLQLLFYSVGIGQISSEVPQNLSASRPQDRQFILSSKKLLLSDSGFYLCAWSVQRATQYFGPGTRLTVL.

The gene calls are TRBV2 and TRBJ2-7, with TRBD1 matching over 8 bases. The CDR3 contains 14 residues. CDR1 and CDR2 from the germline V gene are SNHLY and FYNNEI. V was pared by 3 bases and J by 4 bases, with 5 bases of the junction left unmatched. For the CDR3, the DNA is TGTGCCAGCAGTGATTCGGACAGGGAATACGAGCAGTACTTC. It encodes CASSDSDREYEQYF.

This chain links TRBV28 with TRBJ1-5, with D unresolved. The CDR3 extends over 14 amino acids. The V end lost 2 bases, the J end lost 3 bases, and 8 bases lay between the germline ends. Germline CDR1 and CDR2: MDHEN and SYDVKM. This CDR3 reads CASSLEGFNQPQHF. The CDR3 DNA is TGTGCCAGCAGTTTAGAGGGTTTCAATCAGCCCCAGCATTTT.

This rearrangement joins TRBV4-3 to TRBJ2-7, with TRBD1 identical over 9 bases. The germline CDR1 and CDR2 sequences are LGHNA and YSLEER. The CDR3 is 14 residues long. With V trimmed by 4 bases and J by 5 bases, 6 bases remained unmatched. For the CDR3, the DNA is TGCGCCAGCAGCCTCGGACAGGGGAGGGACGAGCAGTACTTC. Protein sequence: CASSLGQGRDEQYF.

V usage is TRBV4-3 and J usage is TRBJ1-5; D not resolved. Per germline, CDR1 LGHNA and CDR2 YSLEER. V lost 1 base, J lost 9 bases, and 16 bases lay in between. The CDR3 sequence is 15 residues long. CDR3 sequence (DNA): TGCGCCAGCAGCCAAGTCTTCGACTCAGCTTCGCCCCAGCATTTT. Its protein is CASSQVFDSASPQHF.